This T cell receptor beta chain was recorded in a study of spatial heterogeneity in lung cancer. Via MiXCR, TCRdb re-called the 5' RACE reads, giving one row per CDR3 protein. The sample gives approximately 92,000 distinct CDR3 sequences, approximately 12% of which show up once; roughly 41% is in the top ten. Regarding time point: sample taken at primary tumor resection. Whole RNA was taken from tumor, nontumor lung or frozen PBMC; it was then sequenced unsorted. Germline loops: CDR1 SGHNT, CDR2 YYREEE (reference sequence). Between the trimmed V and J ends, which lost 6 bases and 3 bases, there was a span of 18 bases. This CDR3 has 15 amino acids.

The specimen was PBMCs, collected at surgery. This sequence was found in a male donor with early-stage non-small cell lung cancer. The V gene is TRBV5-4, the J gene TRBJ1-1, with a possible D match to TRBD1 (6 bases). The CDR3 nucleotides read TGTGCCAGCACCAAAGGAGGGGGACTGGACACTGAAGCTTTCTTT. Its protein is CASTKGGGLDTEAFF.